This T cell receptor beta chain was documented in a study of cytomegalovirus exposure and HLA in healthy donors. Study results and caveats: Later analysis reportedly placed an Asian-associated ancestry cluster below the roughly 600-donor mean in N-insertions. In a later analysis, V- and J-gene trimming of beta chains associated with a DCLRE1C missense variant, replicated independently.

Worth noting for this clone: The antigen is not known.

This CDR3 comprises 14 residues. Between the trimmed V and J ends, which lost 0 bases and 4 bases, there was a span of 9 bases. Per germline, CDR1 LGHNA and CDR2 YNFKEQ. Use of 60 Vbeta and 13 Jbeta primers characterized the PCR. The data were produced by immunoSEQ multiplex PCR, yet TCRdb's version contains in-frame clones alone and is incomplete. The table lists around 150,000 clones, 65% to 85% of them singletons. This rearrangement joins TRBV4-2 to TRBJ2-5, with D tentatively TRBD1 (6 bases). This TCR was sampled from a woman in her thirties or forties in good health and CMV-seropositive. Material: PBMCs. CDR3 sequence (DNA): TGTGCCAGCAGCCAAGATAGGGACATAGAGACCCAGTACTTC. Its translation is CASSQDRDIETQYF.